The 31 T cell receptor beta chains in this list originate from one sample, sequenced in a study of blood T cell repertoires in COVID-19 (dated by TCRdb to 2019 to 2021). Library preparation employed the immunoSEQ multiplex PCR assay. The immuneACCESS repertoire file appears here via TCRdb, limited to in-frame rearrangements. These files lack a portion of the clones; in checked studies, under half of the deficit traces to unresolved V genes, and the cause of the others is not known. The sample table holds about 240,000 clones, of which about 93% were seen once. Roughly 0.79% of the sample goes to the ten largest clones. Material: peripheral blood. The receptors stem from a man under 40 with COVID-19, enrolled during active disease.

This chain connects TRBV3-1 (or the pseudogene TRBV3-2) to TRBJ2-1, with a possible D match to TRBD1 (6 bases). Germline V lookup: CDR1 LGHDT, CDR2 YNNKEL (reference sequence). The CDR3 length is 12 residues. Trimming took 4 bases from V and 7 from J, leaving 8 bases between them. The CDR3 sequence is CASSRRGNEQFF. CDR3 in DNA: TGTGCCAGCAGCCGCAGGGGTAATGAGCAGTTCTTC.

In DNA form, the CDR3 reads TGTGCCAGCAGTTACTCACAACAGGGGGCCTCCTACGAGCAGTACTTC. Translating it yields CASSYSQQGASYEQYF. The chain uses TRBV6-5 and TRBJ2-7; TRBD1 aligns across 9 bases. The CDR3 runs 16 residues. Germline V lookup: CDR1 MNHEY, CDR2 SVGAGI. The J segment lost 0 bases and the V segment lost 0 bases, leaving 3 bases of the junction unmatched.

The chain couples TRBV29-1 to TRBJ2-1, with D perhaps matching TRBD2 (6 bases). CDR1 is SQVTM and CDR2 is ANQGSEA in the germline V gene. V was pared by 3 bases and J by 7 bases, with 16 bases between. This CDR3 contains 14 residues. In DNA, the CDR3 is TGCAGCGTTGATGTTGGAGGGCTGGGGAATGAGCAGTTCTTC. Translation: CSVDVGGLGNEQFF.

The V and J genes are TRBV19 and TRBJ2-3; D perhaps matches TRBD2 (5 bases). The CDR3 runs 13 residues. Germline CDR1 reads LNHDA; CDR2 reads SQIVND (reference sequence). Trimming took 3 bases from V and 4 from J, leaving 8 bases between them. The CDR3 region is CASSIEGADTQYF. CDR3 DNA sequence: TGTGCCAGTAGTATCGAGGGAGCAGATACGCAGTATTTT.

The chain links TRBV25-1 to TRBJ2-5, with a tentative D call TRBD2 (6 bases). This CDR3 is 12 amino acids long. The ends were cut back, 9 bases at V and 4 bases at J, with 12 bases in the middle. The germline V gene encodes CDR1 MGHDK and CDR2 SYGVNS. CDR3 in DNA: TGTGCCAGTGGGGGGACGGGAGAGACCCAGTACTTC. This encodes CASGGTGETQYF.

The rearrangement joins TRBV18 to TRBJ1-2; 8 bases agree with TRBD1. Germline loops: CDR1 KGHSH, CDR2 LQKENI. This CDR3 has 12 amino acids. V gave up 3 bases and J gave up 8 bases; unmatched junction bases: 2. The CDR3 loop is CASSPDRDGYTF. In DNA form, the CDR3 reads TGTGCCAGCTCACCGGACAGGGACGGCTACACCTTC.

The rearrangement joins TRBV5-1 to TRBJ2-4, with 8 bases identical to TRBD2. CDR1 and CDR2 from the germline V gene are SGHRS and YFSETQ. The CDR3 has 18 amino acids. J gave up 5 bases and V 2 bases, and 15 bases lay outside the gene matches. CDR3 sequence reads: CASSLTREPGGGQNIQYF. The CDR3 DNA reads as TGCGCCAGCAGCTTAACCCGGGAACCGGGAGGGGGGCAAAACATTCAGTACTTC.

The V call is TRBV6-4, the J call TRBJ2-2, with D maybe TRBD2 (6 bases). Germline-derived CDR1 and CDR2 are MRHNA and SNTAGT. The germline V and J ends were trimmed by 6 bases and 0 bases, with 8 bases remaining between them. CDR3 length equals 14 residues. CDR3 region: CASSSSANTGELFF. In DNA, the CDR3 is TGTGCCAGCAGCTCTAGCGCGAACACCGGGGAGCTGTTTTTT.

CDR3 loop: CASSTDRGAYEQYF. As DNA, the CDR3 is TGTGCCAGCAGTACCGACAGGGGCGCCTACGAGCAGTACTTC. The chain couples TRBV6-5 to TRBJ2-7; 8 nucleotides line up with TRBD1. Trimming at V came to 5 bases and at J to 2 bases, leaving 5 bases not matched to a gene. The CDR3 spans 14 residues. Germline CDR1 is MNHEY and CDR2 is SVGAGI.

V is TRBV6-1 and J is TRBJ2-5; 16 nucleotides match TRBD2. Looked up from germline, CDR1 is MNHNS and CDR2 is SASEGT. V dropped 4 bases and J dropped 4; count of bases not matched to a gene: 6. There are 17 residues in the CDR3. The CDR3 nucleotides read TGTGCCAGCAGTGTATGGGGACTAGCGGGGGGGGGAGAGACCCAGTACTTC. Protein sequence: CASSVWGLAGGGETQYF.

The gene calls are TRBV13 and TRBJ1-6; D may be TRBD1 (6 bases). This CDR3 is built from 14 residues. Trimming removed 8 bases from V and 9 bases from J, with 17 bases in between. The germline V gene encodes CDR1 PRHDT and CDR2 FYEKMQ (reference sequence). This chain's CDR3 is CASRDRGGTSPLHF. The DNA for the CDR3 is TGTGCCAGCCGAGATCGAGGGGGTACTTCACCCCTCCACTTT.

The J gene is TRBJ1-6, the V gene TRBV7-3; D is possibly TRBD1 (6 bases). This CDR3 has 15 amino acids. Trimming took off 1 base at V and 8 bases at J, with 12 bases between the two ends. Germline CDR1 and CDR2: SGHTA and FQGTGA. CDR3 DNA sequence: TGTGCCAGCAGCTTAAGGACAGACGGGCATTCACCCCTCCACTTT. It translates to CASSLRTDGHSPLHF.

The chain is built from TRBV4-2 and TRBJ2-5; 13 bases are a match to TRBD2. Germline trimming cut 6 bases from V and 2 bases from J; bases unmatched to any gene: 9. Germline loops: CDR1 LGHNA, CDR2 YNFKEQ. CDR3 size: 17 residues. CDR3 bases: TGTGCCAGCAGTCAGGGACTAGCGGGGACAAATCAAGAGACCCAGTACTTC. It yields the protein CASSQGLAGTNQETQYF.

The chain combines TRBV3-1 (or the pseudogene TRBV3-2) with TRBJ1-2, with D hard to call. This CDR3 is 15 amino acids long. The germline V gene encodes CDR1 LGHDT and CDR2 YNNKEL (reference sequence). The V gene lost 0 bases and the J gene lost 2 bases, with 10 bases spanning the gap. The DNA for the CDR3 is TGTGCCAGCAGCCAAGATTACATGGGCAACTATGGCTACACCTTC. It encodes CASSQDYMGNYGYTF.

A single count supports this clone. The genes are TRBV6-5 and TRBJ1-3, with D possibly being TRBD1 (6 bases). The germline V gene has CDR1 MNHEY and CDR2 SVGAGI. The V end was cut by 10 bases, the J end by 1 base, with 14 bases between. The CDR3 is made up of 14 amino acids. CDR3 protein: CAITTGYSGNTIYF. Here the CDR3 DNA reads TGTGCCATAACCACAGGGTATTCTGGAAACACCATATATTTT.

The chain has TRBV7-9 and TRBJ2-1; perhaps TRBD1 as D (5 bases). The CDR3 covers 13 residues. Trimming shortened V by 5 bases and J by 9 bases, and 14 bases separated the two germline ends. Germline CDR1 SEHNR, CDR2 FQNEAQ (reference sequence). DNA for the CDR3: TGTGCCAGCAGCCCCCTGGGTAGGGGTGAGCAGTTCTTC. It encodes CASSPLGRGEQFF.

The V gene is TRBV15, the J gene TRBJ2-5; 7 bases fit TRBD1. This CDR3 contains 14 residues. The junction had 5 bases not matched to a gene; V was cut back by 4 bases and J by 3 bases. Germline V gene sequence: CDR1 LNHNV, CDR2 YYDKDF (reference sequence). The CDR3 region is CATSTGDSKETQYF. In nucleotides, the CDR3 is TGTGCCACCAGCACAGGGGACAGTAAAGAGACCCAGTACTTC.

This rearrangement joins TRBV2 to TRBJ1-3; D possibly corresponds to TRBD1 (5 bases). V was clipped by 2 bases and J by 2 bases, with 13 bases between them. The CDR3 runs 16 residues. Germline V lookup: CDR1 SNHLY, CDR2 FYNNEI. This chain's CDR3 is CASSEPWGVTGNTIYF. CDR3 sequence (DNA): TGTGCCAGCAGTGAACCCTGGGGGGTCACTGGAAACACCATATATTTT. Variable domain in full (rest from reference TRBV2 and TRBJ1-3): EPEVTQTPSHQVTQMGQEVILRCVPISNHLYFYWYRQILGQKVEFLVSFYNNEISEKSEIFDDQFSVERPDGSNFTLKIRSTKLEDSAMYFCASSEPWGVTGNTIYFGEGSWLTVV.

J is TRBJ2-2 and V is TRBV6-6; 9 bases match TRBD2. The V segment lost 10 bases and the J segment 0 bases; nucleotides outside the gene matches: 9. Germline-derived CDR1 and CDR2 are MNHNY and SVGAGI (reference sequence). The CDR3 is 16 amino acids. Here the CDR3 DNA reads TGTGCCACCCTAGGCGGGGGGGCCGCGAACACCGGGGAGCTGTTTTTT. This translates into CATLGGGAANTGELFF.

As to this clone: Other DNA sequences in this sample translate to the same CDR3. This rearrangement joins TRBV2 to TRBJ2-3, with TRBD2 matching 12 bases. This CDR3 has 14 residues. The J segment lost 4 bases and the V segment lost 7 bases, leaving 3 bases of the junction unmatched. Germline loops: CDR1 SNHLY, CDR2 FYNNEI. The CDR3, as DNA: TGTGCCAGCAATCTAGCGGGGGGGCCAGATACGCAGTATTTT. Protein sequence: CASNLAGGPDTQYF.

The CDR3 nucleotides read TGTGCCAGCAGCACGGGGACTTTTTCCTACGAGCAGTACTTC. Translated: CASSTGTFSYEQYF. The chain employs TRBV6-5 and TRBJ2-7; a weak D match, TRBD2 (6 bases). CDR3 length: 14 amino acids. CDR1 and CDR2 from the germline V gene are MNHEY and SVGAGI. The V and J ends lost 6 bases and 1 base respectively, with 13 bases between them.

The chain couples TRBV18 to TRBJ2-3; TRBD2 agrees at 10 bases. Germline CDR1 reads KGHSH; CDR2 reads LQKENI. The CDR3 length is 14 residues. Trimming removed 6 bases from V and 1 base from J; junction bases left unmatched: 1. CDR3 sequence (DNA): TGTGCCAGCTCGGGGACTAGCGGCACAGATACGCAGTATTTT. It codes for CASSGTSGTDTQYF. Full variable domain (rest looked up from reference TRBV18 and TRBJ2-3): NAGVMQNPRHLVRRRGQEARLRCSPMKGHSHVYWYRQLPEEGLKFMVYLQKENIIDESGMPKERFSAEFPKEGPSILRIQQVVRGDSAAYFCASSGTSGTDTQYFGPGTRLTVL.

This rearrangement joins TRBV2 to TRBJ1-5; TRBD1 matches 7 bases. J gave up 5 bases and V 5 bases, and 12 bases lay outside the gene matches. This CDR3 has 16 amino acids. The germline V gene has CDR1 SNHLY and CDR2 FYNNEI. Here the CDR3 reads CASSKWQGVGDQPQHF. In DNA, the CDR3 is TGTGCCAGCAGTAAGTGGCAGGGGGTAGGCGATCAGCCCCAGCATTTT.

A remark on this clone: The same CDR3 also results from other DNA sequences found in this sample. The DNA of the CDR3 is TGTGCCAGCAGCCTGGGACTTGGCACAGATACGCAGTATTTT. Its translation: CASSLGLGTDTQYF. The chain recombines TRBV5-4 with TRBJ2-3, with TRBD2 as a possible D gene (6 bases). Germline CDR1 SGHNT, CDR2 YYREEE (reference sequence). CDR3 size: 14 residues. V was pared by 4 bases and J by 1 base, with 10 bases between. Filled out from reference TRBV5-4 and TRBJ2-3, the complete variable domain reads ETGVTQSPTHLIKTRGQQVTLRCSSQSGHNTVSWYQQALGQGPQFIFQYYREEENGRGNFPPRFSGLQFPNYSSELNVNALELDDSALYLCASSLGLGTDTQYFGPGTRLTVL.

This sequence joins TRBV11-2 and TRBJ1-1; D gene ambiguous. The CDR3 extends over 14 amino acids. The V and J ends lost 0 bases and 7 bases respectively, with 12 bases between them. Germline V gives CDR1 SGHAT, CDR2 FQNNGV. CDR3 protein: CASSLDLPQNEAFF. The CDR3 DNA sequence: TGTGCCAGCAGCTTAGATTTGCCACAAAATGAAGCTTTCTTT.

V gene TRBV11-2 combines with J gene TRBJ2-5; the match to TRBD2 covers 10 bases. V lost 5 bases to trimming and J lost 7 bases; unmatched junction nucleotides: 16. The CDR3 loop spans 17 amino acids. Germline V lookup: CDR1 SGHAT, CDR2 FQNNGV. CDR3 bases: TGTGCCAGCAGCCCTATTGCCCGCAGCGGGGGGGCGGGGACCCAGTACTTC. This gives the protein CASSPIARSGGAGTQYF.

J is TRBJ2-1 and V is TRBV5-5, with TRBD2 identical over 8 bases. Germline V gene lookup returns CDR1 SGHKS and CDR2 YYEKEE (reference sequence). The CDR3 has 15 residues. The V segment lost 0 bases and the J segment 6 bases; nucleotides outside the gene matches: 5. The CDR3 loop reads CASSLVAGGANEQFF. CDR3 nucleotide sequence: TGTGCCAGCAGCTTGGTTGCGGGGGGCGCCAATGAGCAGTTCTTC.

The rearrangement uses TRBV6-5 and TRBJ1-1; 11 nucleotides align to TRBD1. The germline CDR1 and CDR2 sequences are MNHEY and SVGAGI. CDR3 size: 13 residues. J was trimmed by 5 bases and V by 4 bases; bases with no gene match: 0. Here the CDR3 DNA reads TGTGCCAGCAGTTGGGACAGGGGGACTGAAGCTTTCTTT. Protein: CASSWDRGTEAFF.

The J gene is TRBJ2-7, the V gene TRBV4-1; TRBD1 matches 8 bases. V was clipped by 0 bases and J by 3 bases; unmatched bases: 4. The germline gives CDR1 MGHRA, CDR2 YSYEKL. The length of the CDR3 is 15 residues. The CDR3 DNA reads TGCGCCAGCAGCCAAGACGGACAGGGTGTCTACGAGCAGTACTTC. The encoded protein is CASSQDGQGVYEQYF.

The J gene is TRBJ2-7, the V gene TRBV7-9; TRBD1 agrees at 7 bases. The CDR3 has 13 amino acids. V lost 8 bases and J lost 2; bases outside the gene matches: 6. The germline V gene encodes CDR1 SEHNR and CDR2 FQNEAQ (reference sequence). The CDR3 sequence: CASWGQPTYEQYF. DNA of the CDR3: TGTGCCAGCTGGGGACAGCCAACCTACGAGCAGTACTTC.

V gene TRBV5-1 combines with J gene TRBJ2-7, with 10 bases aligning to TRBD2. This CDR3 comprises 15 residues. The V segment lost 2 bases and the J segment 3 bases; nucleotides outside the gene matches: 5. CDR1 and CDR2 (germline): SGHRS, YFSETQ. CDR3: CASSFNSGGSYEQYF. CDR3 DNA: TGCGCCAGCAGCTTTAATAGCGGGGGGAGCTACGAGCAGTACTTC.